This record looks at one TCR beta chain sequence and its context. Profiled with immunoSEQ multiplex PCR; TCRdb holds only in-frame clones, not every one. The table includes 55,000 to 75,000 clones, roughly 72% detected once. The CDR3 runs 15 residues. Trimming left V 6 bases short and J 4 bases short, with 15 bases between. Germline V gives CDR1 SNHLY, CDR2 FYNNEI. The entry originates in a study of blood T cell repertoires in COVID-19. The V and J genes are TRBV2 and TRBJ1-4; no definite D call. The material sequenced was peripheral blood. The clonotype comes from a woman aged 70-85 years with COVID-19, enrolled during active disease. CDR3 sequence: CASSAEPEGNEKLFF. CDR3 in DNA: TGTGCCAGCAGCGCAGAACCTGAGGGTAATGAAAAACTGTTTTTT. The variable domain in full, with the rest retrieved from reference TRBV2 and TRBJ1-4, is EPEVTQTPSHQVTQMGQEVILRCVPISNHLYFYWYRQILGQKVEFLVSFYNNEISEKSEIFDDQFSVERPDGSNFTLKIRSTKLEDSAMYFCASSAEPEGNEKLFFGSGTQLSVL.